The next 27 T cell receptor beta chains were all read from a single sample in a study of regulatory T cells in long-lasting Graves disease. Sample time point: persistent/refractory GD, antithyroid drugs over 5 years with positive TRAb. The TCR library was prepared using RNA isolated from PBMCs. Building of the TCR beta libraries involved iRepertoire HTBI primers and Arm-PCR of CDR3 regions. From the multiplex PCR reads, TCRdb called clonotypes with MiXCR, one entry per CDR3 protein. The sample has about 340,000 distinct CDR3 sequences; about 18% are singletons. The sequencing used peripheral blood mononuclear cells (PBMCs), collected when the disease was refractory, from a patient treated with antithyroid drugs. The receptors were sampled from a female donor with Graves disease.

The chain has TRBV20-1 and TRBJ1-1; TRBD1 is a possible D gene (6 bases). Germline values: CDR1 DFQATT, CDR2 SNEGSKA (reference sequence). Deletions cut 2 bases from V and 8 bases from J, with 24 bases between. The CDR3 has 16 amino acids. The CDR3 DNA follows: TGCAGTGCTAGATTGGGACACATCGGTCCCGGTAGAGAAGCTTTCTTT. Translating it yields CSARLGHIGPGREAFF.

The chain joins TRBV27 to TRBJ1-1; D is possibly TRBD1 (5 bases). Trimming removed 7 bases from V and 3 bases from J, with 9 bases in between. The CDR3 runs 12 residues. CDR1 and CDR2 from the germline V gene are MNHEY and SMNVEV (reference sequence). In DNA form, the CDR3 reads TGTGCCAGCATGGGGCCGTACACTGAAGCTTTCTTT. Its protein is CASMGPYTEAFF.

At least ten counts were recorded for this clonotype. The chain is built from TRBV10-3 and TRBJ2-7, with 7 bases fitting TRBD2. In germline, CDR1 is ENHRY, CDR2 SYGVKD. CDR3 size: 13 residues. Trimming cost V 8 bases and J 0 bases; bases outside gene matches: 4. CDR3: CAIARGDSYEQYF. The CDR3 DNA reads as TGTGCCATCGCCCGGGGGGACTCCTACGAGCAGTACTTC.

This clonotype was found many times. The chain uses TRBV3-1 and TRBJ1-1; possible D gene TRBD1, 6 bases. Per germline, CDR1 LGHDT and CDR2 YNNKEL (reference sequence). V lost 3 bases to trimming and J lost 1 base, with 9 bases between them. The CDR3 has 14 amino acids. Here the CDR3 DNA reads TGTGCCAGCAGCCAGACGACAGGGAACACTGAAGCTTTCTTT. Translation gives CASSQTTGNTEAFF.

This clonotype came up many times. This sequence joins TRBV7-9 and TRBJ2-7; D may be TRBD2 (7 bases). This CDR3 has 13 amino acids. Trimming took off 6 bases at V and 6 bases at J, with 15 bases between the two ends. Germline CDR1 and CDR2: SEHNR and FQNEAQ (reference sequence). CDR3 sequence (DNA): TGTGCCAGCAGTCCTCTGGGGGGGGCCGAGCAGTACTTC. Translating it yields CASSPLGGAEQYF.

The chain links TRBV6-1 to TRBJ1-2; D uncertain. This CDR3 spans 14 amino acids. Trimming took off 3 bases at V and 4 bases at J, with 12 bases between the two ends. The V gene's germline CDR1 is MNHNS and CDR2 SASEGT. The CDR3 loop is CASSDYFPLYGYTF. The CDR3 nucleotides read TGTGCCAGCAGTGATTATTTCCCCCTCTATGGCTACACCTTC.

This clonotype has a count of ten or more. The chain joins TRBV12-3 or TRBV12-4 to TRBJ1-2; 8 bases align to TRBD1. The CDR3 length is 17 residues. Germline trimming cut 1 base from V and 7 bases from J; bases unmatched to any gene: 14. The CDR3: CASSLGQGPWIMGGYTF. The CDR3 nucleotides are TGTGCCAGCAGTTTAGGACAGGGGCCCTGGATTATGGGTGGCTACACCTTC.

This clonotype was recorded a few times. The chain has TRBV3-1 and TRBJ2-4; 11 bases fit TRBD2. This CDR3 contains 15 residues. The trim removed 4 bases at V and 2 bases at J, leaving 1 base unmatched. The germline V gene encodes CDR1 LGHDT and CDR2 YNNKEL (reference sequence). CDR3 sequence reads: CASSPSGGTKNIQYF. DNA of the CDR3: TGTGCCAGCAGCCCTAGCGGGGGGACCAAAAACATTCAGTACTTC.

This clonotype appeared a few times. This rearrangement joins TRBV4-3 to TRBJ2-2; 8 positions agree with TRBD1. This CDR3 is 15 amino acids long. Per germline, CDR1 LGHNA and CDR2 YSLEER. Trimming removed 4 bases from V and 6 bases from J; junction bases left unmatched: 7. The CDR3, as DNA: TGCGCCAGCAGCCCCGGACAGGGAAGGGCCGGGGAGCTGTTTTTT. Translating gives CASSPGQGRAGELFF.

The V gene is TRBV6-1, the J gene TRBJ1-2, with unresolved D. Per the germline V gene, CDR1 is MNHNS and CDR2 is SASEGT. The CDR3 is made up of 13 amino acids. Trimming stripped 5 bases from V and 4 bases from J, with 11 bases between. The CDR3 protein is CASSPEAIYGYTF. DNA for the CDR3: TGTGCCAGCAGTCCAGAGGCCATCTATGGCTACACCTTC.

This clonotype was seen ten or more times. J is TRBJ1-5 and V is TRBV27, with D unresolved. The germline CDR1 and CDR2 sequences are MNHEY and SMNVEV (reference sequence). The CDR3 runs 15 residues. V was shortened by 2 bases and J by 0 bases, with 8 bases between the two germline ends. The CDR3 DNA is TGTGCCAGCAGTTTACGCCCTAATAGCAATCAGCCCCAGCATTTT. The encoded protein is CASSLRPNSNQPQHF.

This clonotype was picked up many times. The V and J genes are TRBV11-2 and TRBJ1-1, with TRBD1 as a possible D gene (5 bases). Trimming left V 1 base short and J 0 bases short, with 12 bases between. CDR1 is SGHAT and CDR2 is FQNNGV in the germline V gene. The CDR3 covers 16 residues. The CDR3 protein is CASSLGGRSLNTEAFF. The CDR3 coding sequence is TGTGCCAGCAGCTTAGGGGGCAGGAGCTTGAACACTGAAGCTTTCTTT.

This clonotype has just a few counts. The J gene is TRBJ1-5, the V gene TRBV19; D not certain. V was pared by 5 bases and J by 1 base, with 15 bases between. The CDR3 has 16 residues. Germline V gene data show CDR1 as LNHDA and CDR2 as SQIVND (reference sequence). CDR3 DNA: TGTGCCAGTAGTTGGGGTACGCGGGGAAGCAATCAGCCCCAGCATTTT. Its protein is CASSWGTRGSNQPQHF. The full variable domain, completed using reference TRBV19 and TRBJ1-5, is DGGITQSPKYLFRKEGQNVTLSCEQNLNHDAMYWYRQDPGQGLRLIYYSQIVNDFQKGDIAEGYSVSREKKESFPLTVTSAQKNPTAFYLCASSWGTRGSNQPQHFGDGTRLSIL.

This chain joins TRBV29-1 and TRBJ2-3; 7 bases fit TRBD1. This CDR3 is built from 15 residues. Germline CDR1 reads SQVTM; CDR2 reads ANQGSEA. J was trimmed by 1 base and V by 3 bases; bases with no gene match: 7. The CDR3 loop is CSVDRQGSGTDTQYF. CDR3 nucleotide sequence: TGCAGCGTTGACCGACAGGGATCGGGCACAGATACGCAGTATTTT.

V gene TRBV24-1 combines with J gene TRBJ2-7; perhaps TRBD2 as D (5 bases). CDR1 and CDR2 from the germline V gene are KGHDR and SFDVKD. The CDR3 consists of 14 residues. V was trimmed by 6 bases and J by 3 bases, leaving 14 bases between them. Written as DNA, the CDR3 is TGTGCCACCAGTCCGGAGGAGTTAATCTACGAGCAGTACTTC. Its protein is CATSPEELIYEQYF.

This clonotype occurred many times. V is TRBV12-3 or TRBV12-4 and J is TRBJ1-2; no firm D call. This CDR3 has 14 amino acids. Trimming removed 6 bases from V and 4 bases from J, with 15 bases in between. Here the CDR3 DNA reads TGTGCCAGCAGCATTCGAGGGTGGAGCTATGGCTACACCTTC. Translating gives CASSIRGWSYGYTF.

This clonotype was counted at least ten times. This rearrangement joins TRBV12-3 or TRBV12-4 to TRBJ1-5; D is unresolved. The CDR3 contains 15 residues. Trimming took 6 bases from V and 2 from J, leaving 14 bases between them. Here the CDR3 reads CASRSGRRGNQPQHF. CDR3 coding DNA: TGTGCCAGCAGAAGCGGACGGAGGGGCAATCAGCCCCAGCATTTT.

This clonotype was detected only a few times. The gene calls are TRBV18 and TRBJ1-1, with 7 bases aligning to TRBD1. The CDR3 extends over 17 amino acids. The V gene's germline CDR1 is KGHSH and CDR2 LQKENI. V was pared by 1 base and J by 1 base, with 9 bases of the junction left unmatched. The CDR3 sequence is CASSPRTPGTANTEAFF. CDR3 nucleotides: TGTGCCAGCTCACCACGTACACCGGGGACAGCGAACACTGAAGCTTTCTTT.

Regarding this clonotype: With a much larger clone just one base away, this may be a read error. Since no conserved phenylalanine or tryptophan closes the CDR3, a read error is the likely cause. The rearrangement links TRBV20-1 to TRBJ2-7; D unclear. The CDR3 covers 14 residues. Trimming removed 0 bases from V and 2 bases from J, with 11 bases in between. Germline CDR1 DFQATT, CDR2 SNEGSKA (reference sequence). In DNA form, the CDR3 reads TGCAGTGCTAGAGATGAAAGTGAAGCCTACGAGCAGTACCTC. This translates into CSARDESEAYEQYL.

This clonotype was observed a few times. The chain joins TRBV24-1 to TRBJ1-5; the match to TRBD1 covers 10 bases. The V gene end was trimmed by 4 bases and the J gene end by 5 bases; junction bases not matched to a gene: 4. The CDR3 runs 15 residues. Germline V gene sequence: CDR1 KGHDR, CDR2 SFDVKD. Here the CDR3 reads CATSDPGTGDQPQHF. CDR3 nucleotide sequence: TGTGCCACCAGTGACCCCGGGACAGGGGATCAGCCCCAGCATTTT.

This clonotype has at least ten counts. The chain uses TRBV2 and TRBJ2-1; 7 bases match TRBD2. Germline assignment: CDR1 SNHLY and CDR2 FYNNEI. This CDR3 has 14 amino acids. V dropped 8 bases and J dropped 1; count of bases not matched to a gene: 5. The CDR3 reads CASRPGGSYNEQFF. The CDR3 coding sequence is TGTGCCAGCCGTCCCGGGGGGTCCTACAATGAGCAGTTCTTC. The entire variable domain, with the rest obtained from reference TRBV2 and TRBJ2-1, is as follows: EPEVTQTPSHQVTQMGQEVILRCVPISNHLYFYWYRQILGQKVEFLVSFYNNEISEKSEIFDDQFSVERPDGSNFTLKIRSTKLEDSAMYFCASRPGGSYNEQFFGPGTRLTVL.

This clonotype was observed many times. This chain uses TRBV28 with TRBJ2-7, with a tentative D call TRBD1 (6 bases). The CDR3 is 12 amino acids. Germline loops: CDR1 MDHEN, CDR2 SYDVKM. With 9 bases removed from V and 4 bases from J, the gap between germline ends came to 13 bases. The CDR3 loop reads CASGLGTYEQYF. The CDR3 bases are TGTGCCAGTGGCTTGGGGACATACGAGCAGTACTTC. The full variable domain, with the rest looked up from reference TRBV28 and TRBJ2-7, is DVKVTQSSRYLVKRTGEKVFLECVQDMDHENMFWYRQDPGLGLRLIYFSYDVKMKEKGDIPEGYSVSREKKERFSLILESASTNQTSMYLCASGLGTYEQYFGPGTRLTVT.

This clonotype came up many times. This CDR3 is CASSFNQLYGYTF. CDR3 DNA: TGTGCCAGCAGCTTCAACCAGCTCTATGGCTACACCTTC. The chain carries TRBV11-3 and TRBJ1-2; no reliable D call. Trimming took off 3 bases at V and 4 bases at J, with 9 bases between the two ends. This CDR3 is 13 amino acids long. Germline V gives CDR1 SGHNT, CDR2 YENEEA.

DNA of the CDR3: TGCAGTGCTAGCCGTACCGGGTCAAACACCGGGGAGCTGTTTTTT. Its protein is CSASRTGSNTGELFF. The chain combines TRBV20-1 with TRBJ2-2; D call uncertain. The CDR3 extends over 15 amino acids. In germline, CDR1 is DFQATT, CDR2 SNEGSKA (reference sequence). V lost 3 bases to trimming and J lost 2 bases, with 13 bases between them.

This clonotype showed up many times. The V and J genes are TRBV27 and TRBJ2-7; no definite D call. Germline CDR1 and CDR2: MNHEY and SMNVEV (reference sequence). Trimming left V 6 bases short and J 0 bases short, with 12 bases between. The length of the CDR3 is 14 residues. The CDR3: CASSPSRSSYEQYF. Here the CDR3 DNA reads TGTGCCAGCAGCCCGAGCAGGAGCTCCTACGAGCAGTACTTC.

The chain recombines TRBV7-9 with TRBJ1-2; 9 positions match TRBD1. Trimming took 1 base from V and 6 from J; bases not matched to a gene: 9. This CDR3 region has 16 residues. CDR1 is SEHNR and CDR2 is FQNEAQ in the germline V gene (reference sequence). This CDR3 reads CASSLGTGELRDGYTF. The CDR3 coding sequence is TGTGCCAGCAGCTTAGGGACAGGGGAATTGAGAGATGGCTACACCTTC.

This chain uses TRBV6-1 with TRBJ1-2; D might be TRBD1 (6 bases). Trimming took off 5 bases at V and 0 bases at J, with 19 bases between the two ends. This CDR3 is 17 amino acids long. Germline lookup yields CDR1 MNHNS and CDR2 SASEGT. CDR3 residues: CASSPNRNRGPNYGYTF. In DNA form, the CDR3 reads TGTGCCAGCAGTCCCAACAGGAATCGGGGGCCTAACTATGGCTACACCTTC.